This T cell receptor beta chain derives from a study of blood T cell repertoires in COVID-19. Turning to the study itself: Material from acute and convalescent COVID-19 was sourced from the United States, Italy and Spain.

V lost 6 bases and J lost 10, with 22 bases in between. CDR1 is SNHLY, CDR2 FYNNEI, per germline. The CDR3 runs to 15 residues. As originally analysed: It was from reference gene primer amplification that nucleated cell counts were estimated. Repertoires were generated with immunoSEQ multiplex PCR, while TCRdb's copy carries only in-frame clones and drops some. Clone size and the V and J calls come from that table; the DNA yielded D and trimming. The data show 150,000 to 250,000 clones, with roughly three quarters seen just once and over 5% held by the top ten. The clonotype was recovered from a woman in her 40s with COVID-19, enrolled during active disease. The specimen sequenced was peripheral blood. The chain recombines TRBV2 with TRBJ2-1, with TRBD2 as a possible D gene (6 bases). The CDR3 DNA reads as TGTGCCAGCAGCGCAGAAGCACCGGGGGTAGGCGAGCAGTTCTTC. This encodes CASSAEAPGVGEQFF.